This is a list of T cell receptor beta chains from one sample in a study of T-cell reconstitution after alpha-beta-depleted transplantation in children. TCRdb re-called the PCR reads through MiXCR, storing one row per CDR3 protein. The profile covers fewer than 90,000 distinct CDR3 sequences, with about 7% appearing a single time and about 2.3% taken by the ten largest. The sequencing used PBMCs from the stem cell graft donor, collected from the stem cell graft. Receptors originate from a human donor who donated a stem cell graft to a child with acute lymphoblastic leukemia. CDR3s include the opening cysteine and the closing phenylalanine or tryptophan. D genes are given only for firm matches. Clone size is shown for a subset of rows, as once, few, many or a class of expanded clone.

>TRBJ2-3|many|TRBV9|NA
CASSVGAGLADTQYF
TGTGCCAGCAGCGTAGGGGCGGGGCTGGCGGATACGCAGTATTTT
>TRBJ1-1|many|TRBV28|NA
CASSLLGGLGTEAFF
TGTGCCAGCAGTTTACTTGGGGGGCTGGGCACTGAAGCTTTCTTT
>TRBJ2-7|NA|TRBV29-1|NA
CSAARGQRDSEQYF
TGCAGCGCCGCCCGGGGGCAGAGGGATAGCGAGCAGTACTTC
>TRBJ1-1|NA|TRBV7-9|NA
CASSLDVEAFF
TGTGCCAGCAGCTTGGACGTTGAAGCTTTCTTT
>TRBJ2-3|few|TRBV5-3|TRBD1
CARSPKGDSVTDTQYF
TGTGCCAGAAGCCCGAAGGGGGACAGTGTCACAGATACGCAGTATTTT
>TRBJ2-1|NA|TRBV4-2|TRBD2
CAMGRGRGASEQFF
TGTGCCATGGGCCGCGGGCGGGGGGCGTCTGAGCAGTTCTTC
>TRBJ2-7|many|TRBV6-5|NA
CASSYSQDGEQYF
TGTGCCAGCAGTTACTCGCAGGACGGCGAGCAGTACTTC
>TRBJ2-3|many|TRBV7-8|NA
CASSLFLTGITDTQYF
TGTGCCAGCAGCTTATTTTTGACAGGTATCACAGATACGCAGTATTTT
>TRBJ1-5|few|TRBV10-2|TRBD1
CASSESTGGGNQPQHF
TGCGCCAGCAGTGAGTCGACAGGGGGTGGCAATCAGCCCCAGCATTTT
>TRBJ1-2|NA|TRBV10-2|NA
CASSEGVNSPYGYTF
TGCGCCAGCAGTGAAGGAGTTAACAGCCCCTATGGCTACACCTTC
>TRBJ2-7|few|TRBV4-1|NA
CASSHWGAEQYF
TGCGCCAGCAGCCATTGGGGTGCCGAGCAGTACTTC
>TRBJ2-1|many|TRBV20-1|TRBD1
CSAPTGTGLYNEQFF
TGCAGTGCTCCCACCGGGACAGGGCTCTACAATGAGCAGTTCTTC
>TRBJ2-2|many|TRBV27|NA
CASSPQGESGELFF
TGTGCCAGCAGCCCACAGGGAGAGTCCGGGGAGCTGTTTTTT
>TRBJ1-2|many|TRBV5-1|NA
CASSWRDVNGYTF
TGCGCCAGCAGCTGGCGGGACGTTAATGGCTACACCTTC
>TRBJ2-1|many|TRBV27|NA
CASITTSSPHNEQFF
TGTGCCAGCATAACGACTTCTAGCCCCCACAATGAGCAGTTCTTC
>TRBJ2-5|many|TRBV20-1|NA
CSARDTATFQETQYF
TGCAGTGCTAGAGATACCGCCACATTCCAAGAGACCCAGTACTTC
>TRBJ1-1|many|TRBV5-1|TRBD1
CASSFDRGEAFF
TGCGCCAGCAGCTTCGACAGGGGAGAAGCTTTCTTT
>TRBJ1-5|many|TRBV21-1|NA
CASSRRQGAFNQPQHF
TGTGCCAGCAGCAGGAGACAGGGGGCATTCAATCAGCCCCAGCATTTT
>TRBJ2-2|many|TRBV20-1|NA
CSASGRTGELFF
TGCAGTGCCTCTGGCCGCACCGGGGAGCTGTTTTTT
>TRBJ1-4|NA|TRBV15|NA
CATSRDHVEKLFF
TGTGCCACCAGCAGAGATCACGTGGAAAAACTGTTTTTT
>TRBJ2-7|many|TRBV9|NA
CASSVAWGSYEQYF
TGTGCCAGCAGCGTAGCTTGGGGTTCCTACGAGCAGTACTTC
>TRBJ2-3|few|TRBV29-1|TRBD2
CSATSGGTTTDTQYF
TGCAGCGCTACTAGCGGGGGGACTACCACAGATACGCAGTATTTT
>TRBJ1-5|few|TRBV12-3/TRBV12-4|NA
CASSHTGGNQPQHF
TGTGCCAGCAGTCACACGGGGGGCAATCAGCCCCAGCATTTT
>TRBJ2-7|many|TRBV20-1|NA
CSARGADFYEQYF
TGCAGTGCTAGAGGGGCAGATTTCTACGAGCAGTACTTC
>TRBJ2-4|many|TRBV20-1|NA
CSAMPGAKNIQYF
TGCAGTGCTATGCCGGGAGCCAAAAACATTCAGTACTTC
>TRBJ2-4|NA|TRBV4-1|NA
CASSQGVLAKNIQYF
TGCGCCAGCAGCCAGGGGGTCCTAGCCAAAAACATTCAGTACTTC
>TRBJ1-1|many|TRBV5-6|NA
CASSLWGGGTEAFF
TGTGCCAGCAGCTTATGGGGGGGCGGCACTGAAGCTTTCTTT
>TRBJ2-7|few|TRBV12-3/TRBV12-4|NA
CASTPLWEDEQYF
TGTGCCAGCACCCCCCTTTGGGAGGACGAGCAGTACTTC
>TRBJ1-1|many|TRBV12-5|NA
CASAEVGPQTEAFF
TGTGCTAGTGCCGAAGTAGGTCCCCAGACTGAAGCTTTCTTT
>TRBJ1-6|many|TRBV7-9|NA
CATESGGSPLHF
TGTGCCACCGAAAGCGGAGGTTCACCCCTCCACTTT
>TRBJ1-1|few|TRBV12-3/TRBV12-4|NA
CASSTRGRADTEAFF
TGTGCCAGCAGTACAAGGGGGAGGGCGGACACTGAAGCTTTCTTT
>TRBJ2-3|NA|TRBV29-1|TRBD2
CSASSGRGTDTQYF
TGCAGCGCCTCTTCGGGGAGGGGCACAGATACGCAGTATTTT